This T cell receptor beta chain emerged from a study of beta chain features in type 1 diabetes. Findings and limits, study-wide: Type 1 diabetes patients showed a moderate but significant shortening of TCRB CDR3s in all four CD4+ subsets. Patients with type 1 diabetes carried fewer insertions and had more deletions at their VDJ junctions. Patients and controls would share equally any PCR tilt toward shorter templates.

CDR1 is SEHNR and CDR2 is FQNEAQ in the germline V gene (reference sequence). This CDR3 is built from 14 residues. V gave up 4 bases and J gave up 1 base; unmatched junction bases: 1. Reverse transcription of all isolated RNA meant that expressed TCRB transcripts were sequenced. TCRdb keeps only in-frame clones here, not all; method: immunoSEQ multiplex PCR. The table shows about 150,000 clones, with roughly 8% occurring only once. Worth noting for this clone: Its target is unknown.

The chain is built from TRBV7-9 and TRBJ2-5; TRBD1 aligns across 9 bases. The sequence was collected from a man between 18 and 29 years old with type 1 diabetes. The material sequenced was central memory CD4+ T cells from blood. In DNA form, the CDR3 reads TGTGCCAGCAGCTCGACAGGGGGCCAAGAGACCCAGTACTTC. Residues: CASSSTGGQETQYF.